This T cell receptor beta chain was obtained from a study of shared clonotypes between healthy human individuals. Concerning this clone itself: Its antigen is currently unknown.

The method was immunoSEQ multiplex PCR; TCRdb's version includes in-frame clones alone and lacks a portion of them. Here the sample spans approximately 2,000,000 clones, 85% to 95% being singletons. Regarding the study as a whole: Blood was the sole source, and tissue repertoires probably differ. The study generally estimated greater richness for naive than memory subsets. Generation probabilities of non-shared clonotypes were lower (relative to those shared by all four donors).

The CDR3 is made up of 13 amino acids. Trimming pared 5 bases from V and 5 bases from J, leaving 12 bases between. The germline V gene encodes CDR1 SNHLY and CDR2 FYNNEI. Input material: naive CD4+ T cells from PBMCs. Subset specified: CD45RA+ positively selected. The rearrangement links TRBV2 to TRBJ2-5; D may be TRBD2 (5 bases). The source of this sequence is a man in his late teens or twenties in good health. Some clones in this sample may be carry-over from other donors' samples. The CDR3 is CASSLPGSETQYF. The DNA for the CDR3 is TGTGCCAGCAGTCTCCCGGGGTCGGAGACCCAGTACTTC.